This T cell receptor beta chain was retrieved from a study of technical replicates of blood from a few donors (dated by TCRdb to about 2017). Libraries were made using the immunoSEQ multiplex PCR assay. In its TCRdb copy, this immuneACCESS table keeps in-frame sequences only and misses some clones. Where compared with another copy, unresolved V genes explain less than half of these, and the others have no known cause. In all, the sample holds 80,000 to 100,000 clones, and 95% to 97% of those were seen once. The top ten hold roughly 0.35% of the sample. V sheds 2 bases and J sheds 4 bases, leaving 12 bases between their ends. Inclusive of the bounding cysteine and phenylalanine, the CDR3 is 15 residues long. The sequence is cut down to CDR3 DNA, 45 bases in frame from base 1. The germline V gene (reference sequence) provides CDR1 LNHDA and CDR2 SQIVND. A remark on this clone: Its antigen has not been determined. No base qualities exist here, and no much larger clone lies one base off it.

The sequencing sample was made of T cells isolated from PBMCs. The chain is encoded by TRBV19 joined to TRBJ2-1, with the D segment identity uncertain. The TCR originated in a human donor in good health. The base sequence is TGTGCCAGTAGTATAACTCAAGGCGGATACAATGAGCAGTTCTTC. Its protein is CASSITQGGYNEQFF.